This TCR beta chain originates from a study of T cell responses to AZD1222 COVID-19 vaccine. Study-wide points: Spike as a whole was targeted by vaccine-associated CD4 TCRs, dominant at 160-218 and 743-854. White British people made up most donors, females outnumbered males, and clonal diversity was possibly underestimated. Close to half of all spike-specific TCRs reportedly target regions of the variants that are unmutated.

This clone showed up just once. What it binds is unknown. The CDR3 covers 14 residues. Trimming took 5 bases from V and 0 from J; bases not matched to a gene: 2. Germline CDR1 is MNHNS and CDR2 is SASEGT. Clones were sequenced by immunoSEQ multiplex PCR, and TCRdb holds only the in-frame ones, with some missing. The data hold 100,000 or so clones, with roughly 87% observed a single time. The source material was peripheral blood, sampled on day 0 of AZD1222 vaccination. The gene calls are TRBV6-1 and TRBJ1-1; 8 nucleotides agree with TRBD1. The receptor comes from an adult in good health. The CDR3 DNA is TGTGCCAGCAGTCAGGGGGCCATGAACACTGAAGCTTTCTTT. Its translation is CASSQGAMNTEAFF.